What follows are 11 T cell receptor delta chains derived from one specimen sequenced in a study of Vδ1+ human thymocytes. Whole-study findings and limits: In the thymus, TRG and TRD repertoires looked highly polyclonal with Gaussian CDR3 lengths.

The antigens for these receptors are not known. Extracted RNA was reverse transcribed into cDNA. The CDR3 regions were amplified by multiplex PCR from V-gene primers to a constant-region primer. TCRdb re-identified clones in the multiplex PCR reads via CATT. The sample consists of about 27,000 delta-chain clones, around 32% of them appearing once. The sample consisted of Vdelta1+ gamma-delta thymocytes from the thymus. Subset meaning: FACS-sorted CD3+ TCRalphabeta- TCRVdelta1+ TCRVdelta2- thymocytes. The receptors were sampled from a boy younger than two who had congenital heart surgery.

Note on this clone: This may arise from a read error, as a much more abundant clone is one base away. This sample includes further DNA sequences coding for the same CDR3. The chain couples TRDV2 to TRDJ1; D is perhaps TRDD3 (6 bases). The CDR3 extends over 16 amino acids. The germline V gene encodes CDR1 GEAIGNYY and CDR2 EKD. The CDR3 reads CACPGDKVLGSDKLIF. Written as DNA, the CDR3 is TGTGCCTGTCCCGGGGACAAGGTACTGGGAAGCGATAAGCTCATCTTT.

As to this clone: The junction does not match germline at one end; this may be a read error. The sample has other DNA sequences that encode this CDR3 too. The chain carries TRDV1 and TRDJ1; 9 bases align to TRDD3. CDR1 and CDR2 (germline): TSWWSYY, QGS. CDR3 length: 20 residues. The CDR3 region is CALGSPHSWGIVSDTDKLIF. CDR3 DNA: TGTGCTCTTGGGTCGCCCCACTCATGGGGGATAGTATCCGACACCGATAAACTCATCTTC.

The chain is built from TRDV1 and TRDJ1; 10 bases are a match to TRDD3. In germline, CDR1 is TSWWSYY, CDR2 QGS. The V and J ends lost 0 bases and 4 bases, in that order; junction bases with no gene match: 14. This CDR3 contains 19 residues. CDR3 nucleotides: TGTGCTCTTGGGGAACTCTCCCTTGACTGGGGGATCCGGGTCGATAAACTCATCTTT. This gives the protein CALGELSLDWGIRVDKLIF.

This rearrangement joins TRDV1 to TRDJ1, with D maybe TRDD2 (6 bases). From germline, CDR1 is TSWWSYY and CDR2 QGS. The CDR3 covers 19 residues. V gave up 0 bases and J gave up 0 bases, with 20 bases separating them. This chain's CDR3 is CALGELGFLKERDTDKLIF. CDR3 sequence (DNA): TGTGCTCTTGGGGAACTGGGATTCCTAAAGGAGAGGGACACCGATAAACTCATCTTT.

The chain has TRDV2 and TRDJ1, with TRDD3 matching over 13 bases. J gave up 8 bases and V 5 bases, and 28 bases lay outside the gene matches. The germline V gene encodes CDR1 GEAIGNYY and CDR2 EKD. The CDR3 spans 21 residues. CDR3 in amino acids: CACVLCPPLGDTRGRGAKLIF. DNA for the CDR3: TGTGCCTGTGTTTTGTGCCCTCCACTGGGGGATACGCGCGGACGAGGGGCCAAACTCATCTTT.

The gene calls are TRDV1 and TRDJ1; 9 nucleotides align to TRDD2. The V and J ends lost 2 bases and 0 bases, in that order; junction bases with no gene match: 31. CDR3 length: 25 residues. Germline assignment: CDR1 TSWWSYY and CDR2 QGS. The CDR3 reads CALGETFLRDVDGTYVPVYTDKLIF. DNA for the CDR3: TGTGCTCTTGGGGAAACCTTCCTACGAGATGTGGATGGTACGTACGTGCCCGTGTACACCGATAAACTCATCTTT.

This clone was observed at least ten times. The gene calls are TRDV1 and TRDJ1, with TRDD3 matching over 13 bases. CDR3 length equals 20 residues. Germline assignment: CDR1 TSWWSYY and CDR2 QGS. V was clipped by 0 bases and J by 11 bases; unmatched bases: 21. CDR3 bases: TGTGCTCTTGGGGAACTTGTTCCTACTCCTCTGTACTGGGGGATACGTCGGCTCATCTTT. Its protein is CALGELVPTPLYWGIRRLIF.

The genes are TRDV1 and TRDJ1, with 9 positions matching TRDD3. The CDR3 length is 22 residues. In germline, CDR1 is TSWWSYY, CDR2 QGS. After removal of 4 bases from V and 6 bases from J, the junction contained 30 bases not matched to a gene. The CDR3 here is CALGGSTPRDWGTQYPVNKLIF. The DNA of the CDR3 is TGTGCTCTTGGGGGATCTACCCCCAGAGACTGGGGGACACAATATCCAGTTAATAAACTCATCTTT.

V usage is TRDV1 and J usage is TRDJ1; D possibly corresponds to TRDD3 (5 bases). V lost 2 bases and J 0 bases, leaving 19 bases between the germline ends. CDR1 and CDR2 from the germline V gene are TSWWSYY and QGS. The CDR3 runs to 18 residues. The CDR3 DNA follows: TGTGCTCTTGGGGAAGGGGACTGTGGGCGGGGGTACACCGATAAACTCATCTTT. Amino acid sequence: CALGEGDCGRGYTDKLIF.

This clone was counted a few times. The genes are TRDV1 and TRDJ1, with 9 bases matching TRDD3. CDR1 and CDR2 (germline): TSWWSYY, QGS. V dropped 0 bases and J dropped 1; count of bases not matched to a gene: 24. The CDR3 loop spans 23 amino acids. This CDR3 is CALGELARPYGPPRGYATDKLIF. CDR3 coding DNA: TGTGCTCTTGGGGAACTAGCACGCCCCTACGGTCCTCCTCGGGGATACGCCACCGATAAACTCATCTTT.

In regard to this clone: The junction departs from the called germline gene at one end, perhaps through a read error. The V call is TRDV2, the J call TRDJ1; D is uncertain. The germline gives CDR1 GEAIGNYY, CDR2 EKD. This CDR3 region has 13 residues. This CDR3 is CACDTYGGDELIF. DNA of the CDR3: TGTGCCTGCGACACCTATGGCGGCGATGAACTCATCTTT.